The clone carrying this T cell receptor (beta chain) was observed many times. As yet, its antigen is unknown. By quantitative 5'-RACE with molecular barcodes, the TCR beta libraries were made. Via MiXCR, TCRdb re-called the 5' RACE reads, giving one row per CDR3 protein. Of approximately 540,000 distinct CDR3 sequences listed, approximately 12% are singletons. This specimen belongs to a study of CD8 T cells in ankylosing spondylitis. Study observations and caveats: CD8+ by phenotype, disease-linked clones were relatively rare in peripheral blood. Earlier reports found some motif variants in synovial fluid and blood in reactive arthritis. Apparently characteristic of ankylosing spondylitis blood was a TCR beta motif (about eight highly homologous variants). Within matched ankylosing spondylitis synovial fluid, disease-linked clones were reportedly significantly enriched.

The CDR3 runs 14 residues. The J segment lost 4 bases and the V segment lost 5 bases, leaving 5 bases of the junction unmatched. CDR1 and CDR2 from the germline V gene are SGHRS and YFSETQ. The J gene is TRBJ1-2, the V gene TRBV5-1; 10 bases fit TRBD1. The sample comprised blood, either unsorted or a sorted T cell fraction (not recorded which). The receptor was derived from a male donor with ankylosing spondylitis. The CDR3 reads CASRAGTGAYGYTF. DNA for the CDR3: TGCGCCAGCAGGGCCGGGACAGGGGCCTATGGCTACACCTTC. Based on the CDR3 plus reference TRBV5-1 and TRBJ1-2, the full variable domain is KAGVTQTPRYLIKTRGQQVTLSCSPISGHRSVSWYQQTPGQGLQFLFEYFSETQRNKGNFPGRFSGRQFSNSRSEMNVSTLELGDSALYLCASRAGTGAYGYTFGSGTRLTVV.